This T cell receptor (beta chain) was recovered during a study of molecular identifiers for immune sequencing clone quantification. Trimming took off 1 base at V and 4 bases at J, with 7 bases between the two ends. CDR1 and CDR2 (germline): SGHTA, FQGNSA. This CDR3 comprises 13 residues. TCRdb used MiXCR to reprocess the PCR reads, holding one entry per CDR3 protein. The data contain approximately 500,000 distinct CDR3 sequences, roughly 26% of them singletons. This clonotype came up many times. The chain links TRBV7-2 to TRBJ1-1; D is possibly TRBD1 (6 bases). The clonotype originates from a human donor in good health. Some libraries in this study had Jurkat cell RNA spiked in. The specimen sequenced was naive CD8+ T cells from blood, with Jurkat cell RNA spiked in. Specified subset: FACS-sorted CD8+CD4-CCR7+CD45RA+ naive T cells. CDR3 nucleotide sequence: TGTGCCAGCAGCTTAGACAGGGCCACTGAAGCTTTCTTT. This codes for CASSLDRATEAFF.